This T cell receptor (beta chain) was captured by sequencing in a study of blood T cells in healthy people across ages. Together with a sample-barcoded 5' primer, a J-beta primer mix was included in a second PCR lasting about 6 to 12 cycles. TCRdb passed the 5' RACE reads through MiXCR, listing each CDR3 protein once. The sample holds about 680,000 distinct CDR3 sequences; approximately 50% are singletons and the top ten take around a third. A note on this clonotype: The antigen remains unidentified.

The CDR3 contains 16 residues. The germline V gene has CDR1 LNHDA and CDR2 SQIVND (reference sequence). V lost 8 bases to trimming and J lost 5 bases, with 24 bases between them. Broader study findings: Measured against age, TCR beta diversity per million T cells decreased in a roughly linear manner.

The rearrangement links TRBV19 to TRBJ1-2, with D unclear. This sequence originates from a woman aged 55-69 years in good health. The material sequenced was blood. The CDR3 spells CASQPLDRLMSYGYTF. The DNA for the CDR3 is TGTGCCAGTCAACCCCTGGACCGGCTAATGAGTTATGGCTACACCTTC.